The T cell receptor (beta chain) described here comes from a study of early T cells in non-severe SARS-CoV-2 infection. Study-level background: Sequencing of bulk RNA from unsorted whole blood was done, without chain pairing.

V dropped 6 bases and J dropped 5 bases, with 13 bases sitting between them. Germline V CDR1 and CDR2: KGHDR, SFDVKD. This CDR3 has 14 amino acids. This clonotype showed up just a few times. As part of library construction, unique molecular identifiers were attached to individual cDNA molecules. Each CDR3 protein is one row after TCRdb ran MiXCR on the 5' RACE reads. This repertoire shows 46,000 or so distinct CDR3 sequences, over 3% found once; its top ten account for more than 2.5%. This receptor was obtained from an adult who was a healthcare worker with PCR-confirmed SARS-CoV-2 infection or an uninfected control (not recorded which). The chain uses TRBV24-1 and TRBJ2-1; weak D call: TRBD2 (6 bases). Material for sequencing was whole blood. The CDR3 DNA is TGTGCCACCAGTTCGCGGGGCCCGGACAATGAGCAGTTCTTC. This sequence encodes CATSSRGPDNEQFF.